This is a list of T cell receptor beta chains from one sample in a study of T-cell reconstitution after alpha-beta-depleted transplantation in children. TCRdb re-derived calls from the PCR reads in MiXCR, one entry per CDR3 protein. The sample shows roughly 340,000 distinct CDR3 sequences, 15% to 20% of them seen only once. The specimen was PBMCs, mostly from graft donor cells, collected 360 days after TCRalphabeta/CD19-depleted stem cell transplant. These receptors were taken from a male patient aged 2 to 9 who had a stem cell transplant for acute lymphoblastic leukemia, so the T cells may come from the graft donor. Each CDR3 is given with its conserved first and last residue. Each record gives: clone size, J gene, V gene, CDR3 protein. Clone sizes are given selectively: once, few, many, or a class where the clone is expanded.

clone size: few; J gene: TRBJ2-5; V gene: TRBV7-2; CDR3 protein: CASSRQLARETQYF
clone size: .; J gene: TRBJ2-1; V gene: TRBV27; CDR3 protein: CASSLLAVGVDEQFF
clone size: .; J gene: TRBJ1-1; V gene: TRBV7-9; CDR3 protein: CASSYQPGTEAFF
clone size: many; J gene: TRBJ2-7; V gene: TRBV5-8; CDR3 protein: CASSPAYEQYF
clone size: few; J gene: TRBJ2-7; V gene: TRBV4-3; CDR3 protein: CASSHHQSSYEQYF
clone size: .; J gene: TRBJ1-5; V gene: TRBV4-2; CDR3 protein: CASSQEGVGNQPQHF
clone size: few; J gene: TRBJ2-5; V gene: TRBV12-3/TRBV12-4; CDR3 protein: CASSLWGAKGETQYF
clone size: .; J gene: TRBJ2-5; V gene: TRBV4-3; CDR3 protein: CASSQFGGGYQETQYF
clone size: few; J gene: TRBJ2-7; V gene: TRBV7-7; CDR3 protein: CASSLRIYYEQYF
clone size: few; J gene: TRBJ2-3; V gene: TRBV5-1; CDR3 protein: CASSLDSSGSDTQYF
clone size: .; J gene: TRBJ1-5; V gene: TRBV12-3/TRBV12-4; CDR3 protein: CASSLIGPLEGNQPQHF
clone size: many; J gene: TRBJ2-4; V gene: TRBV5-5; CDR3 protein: CASSLLTGPAKNIQYF
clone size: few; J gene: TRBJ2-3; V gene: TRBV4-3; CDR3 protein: CASSQEGDPSTDTQYF
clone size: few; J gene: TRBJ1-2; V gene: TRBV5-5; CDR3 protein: CASSLAGDGYTF
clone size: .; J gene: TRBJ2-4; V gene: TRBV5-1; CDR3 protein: CASSLGGHQNIQYF
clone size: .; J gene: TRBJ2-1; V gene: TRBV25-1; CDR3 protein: CASSAQASSEQFF
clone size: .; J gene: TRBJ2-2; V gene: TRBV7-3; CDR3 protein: CASSLDGWTGELFF
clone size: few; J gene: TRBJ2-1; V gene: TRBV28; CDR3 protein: CASSTLSGTGINEQFF
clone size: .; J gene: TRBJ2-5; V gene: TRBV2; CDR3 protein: CASKTGAETQYF
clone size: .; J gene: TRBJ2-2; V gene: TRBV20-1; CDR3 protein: CSAVPLKREGTGELFF
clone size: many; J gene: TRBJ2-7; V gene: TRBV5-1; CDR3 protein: CASSLALTGSYEQYF
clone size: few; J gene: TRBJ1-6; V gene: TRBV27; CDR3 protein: CASSLWTGGNPLHF
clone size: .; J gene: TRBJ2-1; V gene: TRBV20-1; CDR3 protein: CSAREGGTSYNEQFF
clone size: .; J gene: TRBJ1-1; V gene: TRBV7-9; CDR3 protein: CASSLARMNTEAFF
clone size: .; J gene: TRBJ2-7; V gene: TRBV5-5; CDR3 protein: CASSLAFDPIYEQYF